This is a list of T cell receptor beta chains from one sample in a study of T-cell reconstitution after alpha-beta-depleted transplantation in children. Via MiXCR, TCRdb re-called the PCR reads, giving one row per CDR3 protein. Of about 210,000 distinct CDR3 sequences listed, under 20% are singletons. The material sequenced was PBMCs, mostly from graft donor cells, taken 360 days after TCRalphabeta/CD19-depleted stem cell transplant. These receptors were collected from a male patient between 2 and 15 years old who had a stem cell transplant for acute lymphoblastic leukemia, so the T cells may come from the graft donor. Both conserved end residues are part of each CDR3. Each record gives: J gene, clone size, V gene, D gene, CDR3 DNA, CDR3 protein. The D gene is left open where the match is weak. The size of a clone is reported for some rows only, either as once, few or many, or as a class for expanded clones.

j_call: TRBJ1-1; clone_size: -; v_call: TRBV27; d_call: -; cdr3_nt: TGTGCCAGCAGTTTATCTTGGGGGGGTGAAGCTTTCTTT; cdr3_aa: CASSLSWGGEAFF
j_call: TRBJ2-1; clone_size: few; v_call: TRBV7-2; d_call: TRBD2; cdr3_nt: TGTGCCAGCAGCTTACCGAGGGACGCGGGGACTAGCGGGGGTACCTCCTACAATGAGCAGTTCTTC; cdr3_aa: CASSLPRDAGTSGGTSYNEQFF
j_call: TRBJ2-3; clone_size: -; v_call: TRBV7-6; d_call: TRBD1; cdr3_nt: TGTGCCAGCAGCTCTCCGGACAGGGGAGACACAGATACGCAGTATTTT; cdr3_aa: CASSSPDRGDTDTQYF
j_call: TRBJ2-7; clone_size: -; v_call: TRBV11-2; d_call: -; cdr3_nt: TGTGCCAGCAGCTCCCCATTAGTTAGGGCCGCCGGGGAGCAGTACTTC; cdr3_aa: CASSSPLVRAAGEQYF
j_call: TRBJ2-7; clone_size: many; v_call: TRBV19; d_call: -; cdr3_nt: TGTGCCAGTAGTAGCCGGGGGTCCAATCGGCGGGACGAGCAGTACTTC; cdr3_aa: CASSSRGSNRRDEQYF
j_call: TRBJ2-5; clone_size: few; v_call: TRBV7-2; d_call: TRBD1; cdr3_nt: TGTGCCAGCAGCCGTTGGACAGGGGAAGAGACCCAGTACTTC; cdr3_aa: CASSRWTGEETQYF
j_call: TRBJ1-1; clone_size: -; v_call: TRBV12-3/TRBV12-4; d_call: TRBD1; cdr3_nt: TGTGCCAGCAGTCAAGGGACAGGGGGCATTGAAGCTTTCTTT; cdr3_aa: CASSQGTGGIEAFF
j_call: TRBJ2-1; clone_size: many; v_call: TRBV7-8; d_call: -; cdr3_nt: TGTGCCAGCAGCTTAGAGACAGGACGCTACAATGAGCAGTTCTTC; cdr3_aa: CASSLETGRYNEQFF
j_call: TRBJ2-3; clone_size: few; v_call: TRBV20-1; d_call: TRBD1; cdr3_nt: TGCAGTGCGATCGGACAGGCCAGCGATACGCAGTATTTT; cdr3_aa: CSAIGQASDTQYF
j_call: TRBJ1-6; clone_size: -; v_call: TRBV5-1; d_call: -; cdr3_nt: TGCGCCAGCAGCACGGATTCCTATAATTCACCCCTCCACTTT; cdr3_aa: CASSTDSYNSPLHF
j_call: TRBJ2-2; clone_size: -; v_call: TRBV6-5; d_call: -; cdr3_nt: TGTGCCAGCAGTTACTCGCGAGTAATATCCGGGGAGCTGTTTTTT; cdr3_aa: CASSYSRVISGELFF
j_call: TRBJ2-2; clone_size: few; v_call: TRBV4-3; d_call: -; cdr3_nt: TGCGCCAGCAGCCATCGAGTACAGGGAAGGGAGCTGTTTTTT; cdr3_aa: CASSHRVQGRELFF
j_call: TRBJ2-7; clone_size: few; v_call: TRBV11-2; d_call: -; cdr3_nt: TGTGCCAGCAGCTTATCGGGTACGGAGAGGGCGGATGAGCAGTACTTC; cdr3_aa: CASSLSGTERADEQYF
j_call: TRBJ1-1; clone_size: few; v_call: TRBV12-3/TRBV12-4; d_call: -; cdr3_nt: TGTGCCAGCAGTCTAGGAGGGGTGAACACTGAAGCTTTCTTT; cdr3_aa: CASSLGGVNTEAFF
j_call: TRBJ1-2; clone_size: -; v_call: TRBV24-1; d_call: -; cdr3_nt: TGTGCCACCGGAGACAGGCGGACTAACTATGGCTACACCTTC; cdr3_aa: CATGDRRTNYGYTF
j_call: TRBJ2-5; clone_size: few; v_call: TRBV19; d_call: -; cdr3_nt: TGTGCCAGTAAGGGACAAGAGACCCAGTACTTC; cdr3_aa: CASKGQETQYF
j_call: TRBJ2-6; clone_size: -; v_call: TRBV19; d_call: TRBD1; cdr3_nt: TGTGCCAGTAGTATCCCAGGGGGCACTGGGGCCAACGTCCTGACTTTC; cdr3_aa: CASSIPGGTGANVLTF
j_call: TRBJ2-7; clone_size: few; v_call: TRBV7-2; d_call: TRBD2; cdr3_nt: TGTGCCAGCAGCTCTAGCGGGATTCCCTCCTACGAGCAGTACTTC; cdr3_aa: CASSSSGIPSYEQYF
j_call: TRBJ1-1; clone_size: -; v_call: TRBV3-1; d_call: -; cdr3_nt: TGTGCCAGCAGCCAAGCGATAGTCACTGAAGCTTTCTTT; cdr3_aa: CASSQAIVTEAFF
j_call: TRBJ2-3; clone_size: many; v_call: TRBV6-2/TRBV6-3; d_call: -; cdr3_nt: TGTGCCAGCAGTTATAGGAGTCGGAGGGGCCCCAATCCTACTCGCACAGATACGCAGTATTTT; cdr3_aa: CASSYRSRRGPNPTRTDTQYF
j_call: TRBJ1-2; clone_size: few; v_call: TRBV5-1; d_call: TRBD1; cdr3_nt: TGCGCCAGCAGCTTGGAGGCAGGGGGCGCCATCTATGGCTACACCTTC; cdr3_aa: CASSLEAGGAIYGYTF
j_call: TRBJ2-1; clone_size: -; v_call: TRBV29-1; d_call: -; cdr3_nt: TGCAGCGTTGACGGGGCTTATGAGCAGTTCTTC; cdr3_aa: CSVDGAYEQFF
j_call: TRBJ2-7; clone_size: few; v_call: TRBV10-2; d_call: -; cdr3_nt: TGCGCCAGCATCCCCGGGGAAAAGGACGAGCAGTACTTC; cdr3_aa: CASIPGEKDEQYF
j_call: TRBJ2-7; clone_size: few; v_call: TRBV4-1; d_call: TRBD1; cdr3_nt: TGCCTGAGCAGCCCTAGCCTGACAGGGCTCTCCTACGAGCAGTACTTC; cdr3_aa: CLSSPSLTGLSYEQYF
j_call: TRBJ2-7; clone_size: many; v_call: TRBV5-1; d_call: -; cdr3_nt: TGCGCCAGCAGCTCCGGGACGGACTCCTACGAGCAGTACTTC; cdr3_aa: CASSSGTDSYEQYF
j_call: TRBJ1-2; clone_size: -; v_call: TRBV20-1; d_call: -; cdr3_nt: TGCTGTGCTAGAGACCTACCTGACAGGAGCAACTATGGCTACACCTTC; cdr3_aa: CCARDLPDRSNYGYTF
j_call: TRBJ2-7; clone_size: -; v_call: TRBV5-5; d_call: TRBD1; cdr3_nt: TGTGCCAGCAGCTTGGTGGGGACAGGGGTGTCATCCTACGAGCAGTACTTC; cdr3_aa: CASSLVGTGVSSYEQYF
j_call: TRBJ1-3; clone_size: few; v_call: TRBV20-1; d_call: TRBD1; cdr3_nt: TGCAGTGCTCGAGGGGGACAGGGGGCTGGAAACACCATATATTTT; cdr3_aa: CSARGGQGAGNTIYF
j_call: TRBJ2-2; clone_size: few; v_call: TRBV4-2; d_call: TRBD1; cdr3_nt: TGTGCCAGCAGCCGCGATCCGGGACAGGGGATTGACGGGGAGCTGTTTTTT; cdr3_aa: CASSRDPGQGIDGELFF
j_call: TRBJ2-2; clone_size: many; v_call: TRBV27; d_call: TRBD1; cdr3_nt: TGTGCCAGCAGCCGACAGGGCAGCTTTGGGGAGCTGTTTTTT; cdr3_aa: CASSRQGSFGELFF
j_call: TRBJ2-7; clone_size: -; v_call: TRBV28; d_call: TRBD1; cdr3_nt: TGTGCCAGCAATCACCGGGACAGGTCTTACGAGCAGTACTTC; cdr3_aa: CASNHRDRSYEQYF
j_call: TRBJ1-1; clone_size: few; v_call: TRBV5-1; d_call: -; cdr3_nt: TGCGCCAGCAGCTTGGCTTCAGGGCATGATGAAGCTTTCTTT; cdr3_aa: CASSLASGHDEAFF
j_call: TRBJ2-1; clone_size: few; v_call: TRBV4-3; d_call: -; cdr3_nt: TGCGCCAGCAGCCAAGGATTCCCCTTACGGGAGAGGAACAATGAGCAGTTCTTC; cdr3_aa: CASSQGFPLRERNNEQFF
j_call: TRBJ1-1; clone_size: few; v_call: TRBV18; d_call: TRBD1; cdr3_nt: TGTGCCAGCTCACCCGGACAGGGGAGCACTGAAGCTTTCTTT; cdr3_aa: CASSPGQGSTEAFF
j_call: TRBJ2-5; clone_size: few; v_call: TRBV12-3/TRBV12-4; d_call: -; cdr3_nt: TGTGCCAGCACACAGGGAGTCATGGAGACCCAGTACTTC; cdr3_aa: CASTQGVMETQYF
j_call: TRBJ2-5; clone_size: few; v_call: TRBV25-1; d_call: -; cdr3_nt: TGTGCCAGCAGTGAATTATGGGAGACCCAGTACTTC; cdr3_aa: CASSELWETQYF
j_call: TRBJ1-2; clone_size: few; v_call: TRBV25-1; d_call: TRBD1; cdr3_nt: TGTGCCAGCAGCCGAGACAGGGTTGGCGGCTACACCTTC; cdr3_aa: CASSRDRVGGYTF
j_call: TRBJ2-2; clone_size: many; v_call: TRBV20-1; d_call: -; cdr3_nt: TGCAGTGCTAGAGATGGGAACACCGGGGAGCTGTTTTTT; cdr3_aa: CSARDGNTGELFF
j_call: TRBJ1-2; clone_size: -; v_call: TRBV29-1; d_call: -; cdr3_nt: TGCAGCGTTCTACATAATGGCTACACCTTC; cdr3_aa: CSVLHNGYTF
j_call: TRBJ1-1; clone_size: -; v_call: TRBV12-5; d_call: TRBD1; cdr3_nt: TGTGCTAGTGGTTTGGAGGGGGCGCGGACTGAAGCTTTCTTT; cdr3_aa: CASGLEGARTEAFF
j_call: TRBJ2-3; clone_size: few; v_call: TRBV20-1; d_call: TRBD2; cdr3_nt: TGCAGTGCAACACCGTGGGTAGCGGGGGGGCTAGATACGCAGTATTTT; cdr3_aa: CSATPWVAGGLDTQYF
j_call: TRBJ2-5; clone_size: few; v_call: TRBV9; d_call: -; cdr3_nt: TGTGCCAGCAGCGGTGGGTTACTACTGCAAGAGACCCAGTACTTC; cdr3_aa: CASSGGLLLQETQYF
j_call: TRBJ1-5; clone_size: -; v_call: TRBV29-1; d_call: -; cdr3_nt: TGCAGCGTAGGAGGATCCAATCAGCCCCAGCATTTT; cdr3_aa: CSVGGSNQPQHF
j_call: TRBJ1-1; clone_size: few; v_call: TRBV10-3; d_call: TRBD1; cdr3_nt: TGTGCCATCAAGGGACAGGGCAGAATCAACACTGAAGCTTTCTTT; cdr3_aa: CAIKGQGRINTEAFF
j_call: TRBJ2-2; clone_size: -; v_call: TRBV7-9; d_call: TRBD2; cdr3_nt: TGTGCCAGCTACCCAGCGGGGCAGATGAACACCGGGGAGCTGTTTTTT; cdr3_aa: CASYPAGQMNTGELFF
j_call: TRBJ1-6; clone_size: many; v_call: TRBV6-1; d_call: TRBD1; cdr3_nt: TGTGCCAGCAGGGACAGGGGTACCTCACCCCTCCACTTT; cdr3_aa: CASRDRGTSPLHF
j_call: TRBJ2-7; clone_size: few; v_call: TRBV20-1; d_call: -; cdr3_nt: TGCAGTGCACAGGACTTGCCTTATTACGAGCAGTACTTC; cdr3_aa: CSAQDLPYYEQYF
j_call: TRBJ1-1; clone_size: -; v_call: TRBV15; d_call: -; cdr3_nt: TGTGCCACCAGCAGAGGCAGAGACACTGAAGCTTTCTTT; cdr3_aa: CATSRGRDTEAFF
j_call: TRBJ2-3; clone_size: many; v_call: TRBV4-3; d_call: TRBD1; cdr3_nt: TGCGCCAGCAGCCCTCACAGGGGGAGGACAGATACGCAGTATTTT; cdr3_aa: CASSPHRGRTDTQYF